One sample yielded the 3 T cell receptor beta chains listed below, sequenced in a study of OX40 agonist ivuxolimab in advanced cancers. Sequencing was performed with immunoSEQ multiplex PCR; in TCRdb, only in-frame clones are kept and a portion is missing. The data show some 40,000 clones, roughly 84% seen once. The sample in question was CD4+ or CD8+ T cells sorted from blood, obtained in a trial of the OX40 agonist ivuxolimab. The source is an adult with an advanced solid tumor such as melanoma, head and neck, liver or kidney cancer.

This clone is classed as medium-sized. This rearrangement joins TRBV6-1 to TRBJ2-3; 8 positions match TRBD1. With 3 bases clipped from V and 3 bases from J, the junction kept 8 bases outside the gene matches. This CDR3 has 16 amino acids. The V gene's germline CDR1 is MNHNS and CDR2 SASEGT. The CDR3 here is CASSEATGGVTDTQYF. The CDR3 nucleotides are TGTGCCAGCAGTGAGGCAACAGGGGGTGTTACAGATACGCAGTATTTT.

This clone has a handful of counts. The V gene is TRBV9, the J gene TRBJ1-1, with TRBD1 as a possible D gene (5 bases). Trimming cost V 0 bases and J 7 bases, with 19 bases left between them. The CDR3 extends over 16 amino acids. From germline, CDR1 is SGDLS and CDR2 YYNGEE. The CDR3 region is CASSVEGRLTGDEAFF. The CDR3 bases are TGTGCCAGCAGCGTAGAAGGCCGATTAACGGGGGATGAAGCTTTCTTT.

The rearrangement joins TRBV15 to TRBJ2-6; 10 nucleotides line up with TRBD1. The CDR3 is made up of 18 amino acids. Germline loops: CDR1 LNHNV, CDR2 YYDKDF (reference sequence). V lost 3 bases, J lost 4 bases, and 9 bases stayed unmatched. The CDR3 region has the DNA TGTGCCACCAGCAGTACCTCCGACAGGGGGCGAGGGGCCAACGTCCTGACTTTC. This gives the protein CATSSTSDRGRGANVLTF.